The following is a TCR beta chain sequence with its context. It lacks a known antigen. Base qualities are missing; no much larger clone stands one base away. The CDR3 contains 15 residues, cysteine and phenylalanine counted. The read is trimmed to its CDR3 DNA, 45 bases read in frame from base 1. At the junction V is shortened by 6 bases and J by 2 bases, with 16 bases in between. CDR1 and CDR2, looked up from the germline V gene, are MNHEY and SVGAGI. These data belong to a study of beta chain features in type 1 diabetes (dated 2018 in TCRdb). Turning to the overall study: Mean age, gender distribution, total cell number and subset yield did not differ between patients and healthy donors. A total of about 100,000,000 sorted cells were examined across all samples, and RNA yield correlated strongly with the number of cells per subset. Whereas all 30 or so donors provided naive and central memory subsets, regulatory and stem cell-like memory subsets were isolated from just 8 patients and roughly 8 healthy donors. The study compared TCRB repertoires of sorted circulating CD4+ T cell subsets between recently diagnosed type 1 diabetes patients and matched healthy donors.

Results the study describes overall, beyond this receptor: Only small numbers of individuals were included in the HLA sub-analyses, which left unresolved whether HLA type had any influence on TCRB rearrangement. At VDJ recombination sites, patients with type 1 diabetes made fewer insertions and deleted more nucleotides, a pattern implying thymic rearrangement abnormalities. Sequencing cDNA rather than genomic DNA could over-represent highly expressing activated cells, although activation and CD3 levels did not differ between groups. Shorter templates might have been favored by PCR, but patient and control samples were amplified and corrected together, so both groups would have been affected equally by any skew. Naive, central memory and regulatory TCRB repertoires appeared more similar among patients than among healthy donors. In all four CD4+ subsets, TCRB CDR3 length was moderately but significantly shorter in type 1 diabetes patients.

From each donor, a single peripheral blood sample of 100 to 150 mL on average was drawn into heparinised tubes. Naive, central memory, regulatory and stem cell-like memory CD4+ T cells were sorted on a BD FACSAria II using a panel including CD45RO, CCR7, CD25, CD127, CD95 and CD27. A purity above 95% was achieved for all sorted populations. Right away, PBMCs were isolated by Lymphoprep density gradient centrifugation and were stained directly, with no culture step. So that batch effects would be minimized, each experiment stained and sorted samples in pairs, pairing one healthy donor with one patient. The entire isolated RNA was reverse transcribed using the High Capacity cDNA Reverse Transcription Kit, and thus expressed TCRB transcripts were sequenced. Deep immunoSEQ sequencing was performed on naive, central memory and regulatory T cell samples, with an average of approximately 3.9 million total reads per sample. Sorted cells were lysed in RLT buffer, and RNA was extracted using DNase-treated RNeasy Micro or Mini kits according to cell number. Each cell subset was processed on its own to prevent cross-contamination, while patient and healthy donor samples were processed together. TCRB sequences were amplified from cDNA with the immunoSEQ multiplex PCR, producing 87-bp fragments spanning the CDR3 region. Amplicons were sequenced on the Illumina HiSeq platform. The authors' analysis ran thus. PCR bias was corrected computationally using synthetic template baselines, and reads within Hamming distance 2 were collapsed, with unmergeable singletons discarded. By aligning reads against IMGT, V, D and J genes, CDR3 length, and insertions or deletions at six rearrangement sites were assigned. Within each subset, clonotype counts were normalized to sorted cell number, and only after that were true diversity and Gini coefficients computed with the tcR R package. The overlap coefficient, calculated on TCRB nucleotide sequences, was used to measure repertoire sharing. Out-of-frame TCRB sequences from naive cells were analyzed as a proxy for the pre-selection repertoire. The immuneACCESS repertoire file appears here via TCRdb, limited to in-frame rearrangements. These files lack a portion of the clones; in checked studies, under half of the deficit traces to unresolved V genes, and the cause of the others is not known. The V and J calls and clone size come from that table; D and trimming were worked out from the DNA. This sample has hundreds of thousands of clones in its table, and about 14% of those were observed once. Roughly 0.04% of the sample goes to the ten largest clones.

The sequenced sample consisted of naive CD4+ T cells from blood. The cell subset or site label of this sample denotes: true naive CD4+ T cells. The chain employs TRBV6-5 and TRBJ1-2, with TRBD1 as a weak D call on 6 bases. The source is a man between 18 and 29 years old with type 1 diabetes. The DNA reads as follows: TGTGCCAGCAGAAAACTGTCGGGACACAACTATGGCTACACCTTC. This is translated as CASRKLSGHNYGYTF.